This T cell receptor (beta chain) is from a study of shared clonotypes between healthy human individuals. Germline V gene sequence: CDR1 SEHNR, CDR2 FQNEAQ (reference sequence). Trimming stripped 4 bases from V and 4 bases from J, with 10 bases between. CDR3 length equals 13 residues. Method: immunoSEQ multiplex PCR; TCRdb's copy keeps in-frame clones and lacks some. The data hold a few hundred thousand clones, with more than 60% observed a single time. Sequenced material: memory CD4+ T cells sorted from blood. The subset is: CD45RA-negative fraction. The clonotype comes from a man younger than 45 in good health. The J gene is TRBJ1-1, the V gene TRBV7-9, with a weak D call TRBD1 (6 bases). CDR3 DNA: TGTGCCAGCAGCTCTAGCAGGGGCACTGAAGCTTTCTTT. Its protein product is CASSSSRGTEAFF.